The clone carrying this T cell receptor (beta chain) was observed many times. For TCR beta, libraries came from iRepertoire HTBI primers and Arm-PCR of CDR3 regions. Using its own MiXCR run on the multiplex PCR reads, TCRdb lists one record per CDR3 protein. The sample includes 350,000 to 550,000 distinct CDR3 sequences, 14% of them seen just once. These data belong to a study of regulatory T cells in long-lasting Graves disease. Study details: Under 3 months of antithyroid drugs had been taken by newly diagnosed Graves' patients.

The time point is: newly diagnosed GD, antithyroid drugs for less than 3 months. Extracted RNA from PBMCs served as the source of the TCR library. The same data also went into a second study, on T cells in Graves' hyperthyroidism and ophthalmopathy. Per that paper: Diagnostic assessment was based on clinical symptoms, serum thyroxine and TRAb, thyroid ultrasound and orbital computed tomography. In validation, the model predicted ophthalmopathy. These predictions came a median roughly 6.5 months before onset.

The specimen was peripheral blood mononuclear cells (PBMCs), collected at new diagnosis, from a patient treated with antithyroid drugs. This receptor was identified in a woman aged 45 to 65 with Graves disease.

The CDR3 here is CASSQISGTSIPYEQYF. DNA of the CDR3: TGTGCCAGCAGCCAAATATCCGGGACTAGTATCCCCTACGAGCAGTACTTC. The chain links TRBV3-1 to TRBJ2-7, with 8 positions matching TRBD2. Germline assignment: CDR1 LGHDT and CDR2 YNNKEL (reference sequence). Losses at the gene ends were 2 bases for V and 2 bases for J; bases not matched to a gene: 11. This CDR3 is built from 17 residues.